What follows is one T cell receptor (beta chain) and its context. The antigen remains unidentified. Losses at the gene ends were 2 bases for V and 2 bases for J; bases not matched to a gene: 8. The V gene's germline CDR1 is SGHRS and CDR2 YFSETQ. CDR3 length: 16 amino acids. This entry belongs to a study of cytomegalovirus exposure and HLA in healthy donors. Study findings and constraints: Presence/absence analyses assumed roughly uniform sequencing depth across donors, which may not hold.

The donors were healthy bone marrow donors. Primers included in the PCR were 60 Vbeta and 13 Jbeta primers. Profiling relied on immunoSEQ multiplex PCR, and the TCRdb table lists in-frame clones only, not all of them. The sample records under 150,000 clones, 65% to 80% being singletons. V gene TRBV5-1 combines with J gene TRBJ2-5; 8 positions agree with TRBD2. The source is a middle-aged woman in good health and CMV-seronegative. The sample comprised PBMCs. The CDR3 protein is CASSLGTRGGQETQYF. As DNA, the CDR3 is TGCGCCAGCAGCTTAGGGACTAGGGGTGGGCAAGAGACCCAGTACTTC. Variable domain in full (rest from reference TRBV5-1 and TRBJ2-5): KAGVTQTPRYLIKTRGQQVTLSCSPISGHRSVSWYQQTPGQGLQFLFEYFSETQRNKGNFPGRFSGRQFSNSRSEMNVSTLELGDSALYLCASSLGTRGGQETQYFGPGTRLLVL.